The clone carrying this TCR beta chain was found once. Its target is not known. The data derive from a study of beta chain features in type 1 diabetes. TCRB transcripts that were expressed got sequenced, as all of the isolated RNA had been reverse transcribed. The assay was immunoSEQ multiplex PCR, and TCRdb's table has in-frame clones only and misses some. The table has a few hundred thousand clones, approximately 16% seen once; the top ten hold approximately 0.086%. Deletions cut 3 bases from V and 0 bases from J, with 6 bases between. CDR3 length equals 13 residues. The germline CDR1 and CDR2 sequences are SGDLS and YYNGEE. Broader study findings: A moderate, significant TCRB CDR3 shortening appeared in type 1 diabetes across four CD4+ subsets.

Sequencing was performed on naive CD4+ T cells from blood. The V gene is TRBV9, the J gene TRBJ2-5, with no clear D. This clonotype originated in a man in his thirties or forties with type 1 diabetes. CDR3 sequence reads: CASSGDNQETQYF. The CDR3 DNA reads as TGTGCCAGCAGCGGCGACAACCAAGAGACCCAGTACTTC.